This TCR beta chain was profiled in a study of cytotoxic CD8 clonotypes in ibrutinib-treated CLL. The authors obtained approximately 2.1 micrograms of genomic DNA from cryopreserved PBMCs for TCR beta libraries. Data came from immunoSEQ multiplex PCR; TCRdb stores just in-frame clones and leaves some out. This table has around 160,000 clones, more than 75% appearing once. With 1 base removed from V and 5 bases from J, the gap between germline ends came to 16 bases. CDR1 and CDR2 from the germline V gene are SGHRS and YFSETQ. The CDR3 has 15 amino acids. The sequencing here drew on PBMCs, taken after 12 months of ibrutinib treatment. The source of this sequence is a human donor with chronic lymphocytic leukemia. The V gene is TRBV5-1, the J gene TRBJ2-7; TRBD1 or TRBD2 may be the D gene (5 bases each). In DNA form, the CDR3 reads TGCGCCAGCAGCTTGCAGGGTACCGGGATCAACGAGCAGTACTTC. This sequence encodes CASSLQGTGINEQYF. Combining the CDR3 with reference TRBV5-1 and TRBJ2-7 gives the whole variable domain KAGVTQTPRYLIKTRGQQVTLSCSPISGHRSVSWYQQTPGQGLQFLFEYFSETQRNKGNFPGRFSGRQFSNSRSEMNVSTLELGDSALYLCASSLQGTGINEQYFGPGTRLTVT.